The next 27 T cell receptor beta chains were all read from a single sample in a study of T cell repertoires in aging, cancer and after chemotherapy (dated by TCRdb to about 2019). The listed sequencing device is Illumina MiSeq. Multiplex touch-down PCR with a mixed TRB-A/B primer pool was used to amplify rearranged TRB sequences covering the V, D and J segments. TCRdb reworked the public reads: Q25 trimming with fastp, MiXCR clone assembly, productive beta chains retained. Duplicate CDR3 protein sequences are folded into a single record with the most common DNA and genes. This sample comprises some 1,000 distinct CDR3 sequences, around 19% of them detected only once. The ten largest make up about 35% of the sample. TCR beta rearrangements were amplified from genomic DNA extracted from peripheral blood rather than from sorted cells or RNA. Sequenced: blood. Receptors were obtained from a human donor with a solid tumor.

This clonotype was seen a few times. The J gene is TRBJ2-1, the V gene TRBV6-6; 13 bases are a match to TRBD2. This CDR3 has 16 amino acids. V shed 8 bases and J 1 base; nucleotides not matched to a gene: 5. CDR1 MNHNY and CDR2 SVGAGI come from the germline V gene (reference sequence). The CDR3 sequence: CASYGLAGESYNEQFF. DNA of the CDR3: TGTGCCAGCTACGGACTAGCGGGGGAGTCCTACAATGAGCAGTTCTTC.

By share, this clonotype ranks as medium-sized (0.01 to 0.1%). The CDR3 DNA reads TGTGCCAGCAGCCGGGACAGGGCTGAGCAGTTCTTC. Protein: CASSRDRAEQFF. V and J are TRBV7-9 and TRBJ2-1, with 9 bases lining up with TRBD1. V was pared by 5 bases and J by 9 bases, with 2 bases of the junction left unmatched. Germline V gene lookup returns CDR1 SEHNR and CDR2 FQNEAQ (reference sequence). The CDR3 has 12 amino acids.

This clonotype is large (0.1 to 1%) in the sample. This chain connects TRBV30 to TRBJ1-1; D gene ambiguous. This CDR3 comprises 15 residues. Per germline, CDR1 GTSNPN and CDR2 SVGIG (reference sequence). Deletions cut 0 bases from V and 0 bases from J, with 11 bases between. This CDR3 reads CAWSVRGRMNTEAFF. Written as DNA, the CDR3 is TGTGCCTGGAGTGTACGTGGACGGATGAACACTGAAGCTTTCTTT.

This chain connects TRBV23-1 to TRBJ1-6; TRBD1 matches at 7 bases. TRBV23-1 is designated an ORF whose function remains uncertain. J lost 4 bases, V lost 3 bases, and 6 bases had no gene match. This CDR3 region has 16 residues. CDR3 region: CASSQAGQRYNSPLHF. The CDR3, as DNA: TGCGCCAGCAGTCAGGCGGGACAGCGTTATAATTCACCCCTCCACTTT.

This clonotype occurred a few times. This chain joins TRBV5-8 and TRBJ1-5, with TRBD1 as a possible D gene (5 bases). Trimming removed 0 bases at V and 4 bases at J, with 17 bases between. Germline V gene lookup returns CDR1 SGHTS and CDR2 YDEGEE. The CDR3 runs to 17 residues. CDR3 loop: CASSLVGQGASNQPQHF. In DNA form, the CDR3 reads TGTGCCAGCAGCTTGGTCGGGCAGGGCGCATCAAATCAGCCCCAGCATTTT.

This clonotype qualifies as medium-sized (0.01 to 0.1%). The CDR3 region has the DNA TGTGCCAGTAGCATCGGACAGATTAACACTGAAGCTTTCTTT. This translates into CASSIGQINTEAFF. The chain couples TRBV19 to TRBJ1-1, with TRBD1 as a possible D gene (6 bases). Germline loops: CDR1 LNHDA, CDR2 SQIVND (reference sequence). This CDR3 region has 14 residues. Between the trimmed V and J ends, which lost 6 bases and 2 bases, there was a span of 13 bases.

This chain joins TRBV4-1 and TRBJ1-5, with 7 bases fitting TRBD1. Germline V gives CDR1 MGHRA, CDR2 YSYEKL. The CDR3 consists of 16 residues. Trimming cost V 1 base and J 11 bases; bases outside gene matches: 14. CDR3 DNA sequence: TGCGCCAGCAGCCAAGTAGGCCAGGGGGAGGTTTCAGCCCAGCATTTT. Amino acid sequence: CASSQVGQGEVSAQHF.

This chain uses TRBV20-1 with TRBJ2-1; possible D gene TRBD1, 6 bases. The CDR3 is made up of 17 amino acids. CDR1 and CDR2 (germline): DFQATT, SNEGSKA (reference sequence). Trimming took 4 bases from V and 1 from J, leaving 20 bases between them. CDR3 coding DNA: TGCAGTGCTACCAATTTGGGGGCCCCCGGATCCTACAATGAGCAGTTCTTC. The encoded protein is CSATNLGAPGSYNEQFF.

This clonotype is labeled large. The rearrangement uses TRBV6-5 and TRBJ2-2; 8 bases are a match to TRBD2. The CDR3 is 15 residues long. With 3 bases clipped from V and 6 bases from J, the junction kept 6 bases outside the gene matches. Germline-derived CDR1 and CDR2 are MNHEY and SVGAGI. The CDR3 region is CASSYPGLVPGELFF. CDR3 DNA sequence: TGTGCCAGCAGTTATCCGGGACTAGTTCCCGGGGAGCTGTTTTTT.

Comment on this clonotype: Being one base from a much bigger clone, this may be a read error. This chain links TRBV20-1 with TRBJ1-1, with TRBD1 matching 9 bases. Trimming cost V 3 bases and J 0 bases; bases outside gene matches: 20. Germline lookup yields CDR1 DFQATT and CDR2 SNEGSKA (reference sequence). The CDR3 length is 20 residues. The CDR3 here is CSASKPIPGQGRSMNTEAFF. CDR3 DNA: TGCAGTGCTAGCAAGCCCATACCGGGACAGGGAAGGAGCATGAACACTGAAGCTTTCTTT.

This clonotype was counted between two and nine times. The CDR3 protein is CAISESALITEAFF. The CDR3 bases are TGTGCCATCAGTGAGTCGGCCCTGATCACTGAAGCTTTCTTT. The rearrangement joins TRBV10-3 to TRBJ1-1; D gene unclear. This CDR3 contains 14 residues. The V gene lost 0 bases and the J gene lost 4 bases, with 9 bases spanning the gap. The germline CDR1 and CDR2 sequences are ENHRY and SYGVKD.

This sequence joins TRBV30 and TRBJ2-3; no firm D call. From germline, CDR1 is GTSNPN and CDR2 SVGIG (reference sequence). Trimming left V 2 bases short and J 8 bases short, with 14 bases between. The CDR3 loop spans 13 amino acids. For the CDR3, the DNA is TGTGCCTGGAGTTGGCCCCCCGTGAGTACGCAGTATTTT. It specifies CAWSWPPVSTQYF.

Comments on this clonotype: A much larger clone lies one base from this, so it may be a read error. The genes are TRBV4-1 and TRBJ2-3; 8 bases match TRBD2. CDR1 is MGHRA and CDR2 is YSYEKL in the germline V gene. The length of the CDR3 is 17 residues. The CDR3 loop reads CASNQALGVSGVDTQYF. The CDR3 DNA reads TGCGCCAGCAACCAAGCCCTCGGGGTTAGCGGGGTTGATACGCAGTATTTT.

The V gene is TRBV18, the J gene TRBJ2-1; perhaps TRBD1 as D (5 bases). The CDR3 length is 15 residues. The V end lost 1 base, the J end lost 9 bases, and 16 bases lay between the germline ends. Germline V CDR1 and CDR2: KGHSH, LQKENI. CDR3 sequence: CASSPRATQGAEQFF. In DNA form, the CDR3 reads TGTGCCAGCTCACCACGGGCCACCCAGGGTGCTGAGCAGTTCTTC.

By its share, this clonotype is medium-sized. The chain joins TRBV19 to TRBJ1-2, with 8 bases fitting TRBD1. With 5 bases clipped from V and 0 bases from J, the junction kept 17 bases outside the gene matches. CDR1 is LNHDA and CDR2 is SQIVND in the germline V gene (reference sequence). The CDR3 runs to 19 residues. CDR3 sequence (DNA): TGTGCCAGTAGTTCCGCCGGGGCGACAGGGGCAACTTCTAACTATGGCTACACCTTC. Protein product: CASSSAGATGATSNYGYTF.

J is TRBJ2-3 and V is TRBV12-3 or TRBV12-4; 11 bases line up with TRBD2. The CDR3 length is 17 residues. The J segment lost 5 bases and the V segment lost 5 bases, leaving 12 bases of the junction unmatched. CDR3 in amino acids: CASSASGGKVHLDTQYF. In DNA form, the CDR3 reads TGTGCCAGCAGTGCTAGCGGGGGGAAGGTCCATTTAGATACGCAGTATTTT.

The V and J genes are TRBV7-3 and TRBJ2-5; 7 positions agree with TRBD2. Germline lookup yields CDR1 SGHTA and CDR2 FQGTGA. The CDR3 is 16 residues long. With 2 bases clipped from V and 3 bases from J, the junction kept 9 bases outside the gene matches. CDR3 residues: CASSLRGEGHEETQYF. The CDR3 nucleotides are TGTGCCAGCAGCTTACGGGGGGAAGGCCATGAAGAGACCCAGTACTTC.

This clonotype showed up just a few times. The chain employs TRBV10-3 and TRBJ2-3, with 7 bases that match TRBD1. Germline CDR1 is ENHRY and CDR2 is SYGVKD. The CDR3 covers 13 residues. V lost 6 bases to trimming and J lost 0 bases; unmatched junction nucleotides: 0. The CDR3 spells CAIRDRSTDTQYF. The CDR3 DNA sequence: TGTGCCATCAGGGACAGGAGCACAGATACGCAGTATTTT.

The genes are TRBV5-1 and TRBJ1-2; TRBD1 matches at 7 bases. This CDR3 comprises 13 residues. Losses at the gene ends were 7 bases for V and 4 bases for J; bases not matched to a gene: 7. CDR1 is SGHRS and CDR2 is YFSETQ in the germline V gene. CDR3 nucleotide sequence: TGCGCCAGCGCGAAGACAGGGATCTATGGCTACACCTTC. This encodes CASAKTGIYGYTF.

The rearrangement links TRBV18 to TRBJ2-1; TRBD2 aligns across 12 bases. Germline assignment: CDR1 KGHSH and CDR2 LQKENI. The CDR3 consists of 16 residues. V trimming: 0 bases; J trimming: 6 bases; junction bases outside the gene matches: 3. CDR3 amino acids: CASSPPSSGGGNEQFF. The CDR3 region has the DNA TGTGCCAGCTCACCACCGTCTAGCGGGGGGGGCAATGAGCAGTTCTTC.

On this clonotype: A much larger clone lies a single base off, so this may be a read error. The chain carries TRBV13 and TRBJ2-7; 9 bases match TRBD2. The CDR3 extends over 15 amino acids. Per the germline V gene, CDR1 is PRHDT and CDR2 is FYEKMQ (reference sequence). In nucleotides, the CDR3 is TGTGCCAGCAGCTTGGCGGGGGGGACCTCCTACGCGCAGTACTTC. Amino acids: CASSLAGGTSYAQYF.

This clonotype is large in the sample. The chain has TRBV6-6 and TRBJ1-2; D uncertain. The CDR3 has 13 amino acids. The V end lost 6 bases, the J end lost 4 bases, and 12 bases lay between the germline ends. Per the germline V gene, CDR1 is MNHNY and CDR2 is SVGAGI (reference sequence). The CDR3 region is CASSSDGIYGYTF. The CDR3 nucleotides read TGTGCCAGCAGCTCGGACGGGATCTATGGCTACACCTTC.

This clonotype showed up just a few times. This chain links TRBV4-2 with TRBJ1-1; perhaps TRBD1 as D (5 bases). The germline V gene has CDR1 LGHNA and CDR2 YNFKEQ. V lost 3 bases and J lost 8, with 16 bases in between. This CDR3 is built from 14 residues. CDR3 amino acids: CASSQQGGREEAFF. CDR3 nucleotides: TGTGCCAGCAGCCAGCAGGGAGGCCGGGAGGAAGCTTTCTTT.

J is TRBJ2-1 and V is TRBV20-1, with D perhaps TRBD1 (7 bases). Trimming pared 0 bases from V and 9 bases from J, leaving 18 bases between. Germline V gene sequence: CDR1 DFQATT, CDR2 SNEGSKA (reference sequence). This CDR3 comprises 15 residues. The CDR3 region has the DNA TGCAGTGCTAGAGATCCCTCACAGGGGCGGGGTGAGCAGTTCTTC. Protein: CSARDPSQGRGEQFF.

V gene TRBV23-1 combines with J gene TRBJ2-3, with D hard to call. TRBV23-1 is identified as an open reading frame with a role that is uncertain. The CDR3 spans 14 residues. Trimming shortened V by 5 bases and J by 6 bases, and 15 bases separated the two germline ends. The CDR3 loop reads CASSTEPDTDTQYF. CDR3 nucleotide sequence: TGCGCCAGCAGTACAGAGCCAGATACCGATACGCAGTATTTT.

V is TRBV9 and J is TRBJ2-1; D assignment may be TRBD1 or TRBD2 (5 bases each). The CDR3 is 15 residues long. Germline CDR1 reads SGDLS; CDR2 reads YYNGEE. V shed 0 bases and J shed 0 bases, with 7 bases lying between them. The CDR3, as DNA: TGTGCCAGCAGCGTAGGAGGGGCCTCCTACAATGAGCAGTTCTTC. This encodes CASSVGGASYNEQFF.

The genes are TRBV2 and TRBJ1-1; TRBD1 is a possible D gene (6 bases). V was trimmed by 8 bases and J by 4 bases, leaving 11 bases between them. The CDR3 spans 12 residues. CDR1 is SNHLY and CDR2 is FYNNEI in the germline V gene. The CDR3 DNA sequence: TGTGCCAGCCAGGGGTTGGGCACTGAAGCTTTCTTT. Its translation is CASQGLGTEAFF.